This T cell receptor beta chain is drawn from a study of shared clonotypes between healthy human individuals. TCRdb keeps only in-frame clones here, not all; method: immunoSEQ multiplex PCR. Of 500,000 to 550,000 clones in the sample, around 95% are singletons; the top ten hold approximately 0.06%. This clonotype was sampled from a woman aged 30 to 39 in good health. What was sequenced was naive CD4+ T cells sorted from blood. Subset described: CD45RA+ positively selected.

The CDR3 loop is CASSRTSATLTDTQYF. Written as DNA, the CDR3 is TGTGCCAGCAGTCGGACTAGCGCCACCCTCACAGATACGCAGTATTTT. The V call is TRBV2, the J call TRBJ2-3, with TRBD2 matching 9 bases. The V gene's germline CDR1 is SNHLY and CDR2 FYNNEI. With 5 bases clipped from V and 2 bases from J, the junction kept 8 bases outside the gene matches. The CDR3 loop spans 16 amino acids.